This section outlines one T cell receptor beta chain sequence together with its context. In its sample, this clone was seen a few times. Its antigen target is currently unknown. Per-base qualities were not stored, and no clone one base away is much larger. This specimen belongs to a study of blood T cell repertoires in COVID-19 (dated by TCRdb to the early 2020s). As for the study more broadly: Samples from collaborators originated in the United States, Italy and Spain and spanned both the acute and convalescent phases of COVID-19. A freely available public database, intended as a resource for researchers studying the immune response to SARS-CoV-2, is where the repertoires were released. Samples came from the ongoing ImmuneRACE study (first 160 participants) plus 1,254 subjects from 6 global collaborators. Deeply sampled blood TCRbeta repertoires from subjects exposed to, actively infected with, or recovered from COVID-19 were included in the dataset. Where HLA class I and class II types were available, the types were taken from metadata supplied by the sample provider, not from assay-based typing. The prospective study material was composed of cDNA or gDNA derived from T cells, B-cell-depleted T cells, or PBMCs. A de-identified subject ID, COVID-19 status, age in years and sex were almost always included in the sample metadata.

The immunoSEQ Assay, a bias-controlled multiplex PCR, was used to amplify TCRbeta CDR3 regions from genomic DNA. Per the source publication's procedure: The number of nucleated cells in each sample was estimated from the amplification of reference gene primers within the assay. Sequence reads were collapsed and filtered to measure the absolute abundance of every unique TCRbeta CDR3 rearrangement. For each sample, productive Simpson clonality was calculated as the square root of Simpson's diversity index across productive rearrangements. TCRdb re-hosts the immuneACCESS table, in-frame sequences only. Its copies lack some clones; in the studies checked, an unresolved V gene accounts for under half of them, and the cause for the rest is not known. V and J calls plus clone size are reproduced from that table; the DNA served to infer D and trimming. The sample has fewer than 200,000 clones on record, about four fifths of them singletons. The ten largest account for approximately 4% of the sample.

In the prospective study, participants were roughly 18 to 95 years old, resided in fewer than 25 geographic areas of the United States, and were enrolled through a virtual design. In the prospective study, participants were assigned to cohorts based on the clinical history participants reported in a screening survey and a study questionnaire. In the prospective study, mobile phlebotomists collected whole blood, serum and a nasopharyngeal or oropharyngeal swab from each participant. Participants in the prospective study had the option to provide additional blood draws and questionnaires over an approximately 2-month period. Blood samples from the prospective study were shipped frozen or at room temperature prior to DNA extraction. Including cysteine and phenylalanine, the CDR3 has 13 amino acids. CDR3 DNA only is kept here, 39 bases in frame from base 1. Germline trimming amounts to 3 bases on V and 8 bases on J, with 2 as the count of junction bases outside the gene matches. The germline V gene encodes CDR1 LGHDT and CDR2 YNNKEL (reference sequence).

Overall study results and their limits: The amount of clinical and demographic metadata varied by source and participant and was provided uncurated.

This TCR was recovered from a woman between 50 and 59 years old in a cohort exposed to, infected with or recovered from COVID-19 (not recorded which). The chain joins TRBV3-1 (or the pseudogene TRBV3-2) to TRBJ1-2, with 11 junctional bases fitting TRBD1. Source material: PBMCs or T cells enriched from blood (not recorded which). The CDR3 region has the sequence CASSQGTGGGYTF. DNA sequence: TGTGCCAGCAGCCAGGGGACAGGGGGAGGCTACACCTTC.